This is a list of T cell receptor beta chains from one sample in a study of blood T cell repertoires in COVID-19. Assay used: immunoSEQ multiplex PCR; TCRdb lists only in-frame clones, some missing. The sample records under 40,000 clones, around 86% being singletons. The sequencing input was peripheral blood. The receptors come from a man aged 45 to 65 with active or convalescent COVID-19. Both conserved end residues are part of each CDR3. Not every row has a clone size; where given, it reads once, few, many or a size class.

V gene: TRBV9
J gene: TRBJ1-3
clone size: NA
CDR3 protein: CASSEGAPGNTIYF

V gene: TRBV6-5
J gene: TRBJ2-2
clone size: NA
CDR3 protein: CASTWEVVTGELFF

V gene: TRBV5-1
J gene: TRBJ2-3
clone size: once
CDR3 protein: CASSPRGDTQYF

V gene: TRBV5-6
J gene: TRBJ1-5
clone size: NA
CDR3 protein: CASSLWTAYSNQPQHF

V gene: TRBV11-3
J gene: TRBJ2-2
clone size: NA
CDR3 protein: CASSSGLASGELFF

V gene: TRBV4-1
J gene: TRBJ2-1
clone size: NA
CDR3 protein: CASSSERSSYNEQFF

V gene: TRBV28
J gene: TRBJ1-3
clone size: NA
CDR3 protein: CASSSRTGASSGNTIYF

V gene: TRBV5-4
J gene: TRBJ1-3
clone size: NA
CDR3 protein: CASSLPWGQGSGNTIYF

V gene: TRBV7-2
J gene: TRBJ1-2
clone size: NA
CDR3 protein: CASSKQGGDYGYTF

V gene: TRBV9
J gene: TRBJ2-7
clone size: NA
CDR3 protein: CASSVEQGVNYEQYF

V gene: TRBV28
J gene: TRBJ1-5
clone size: NA
CDR3 protein: CASSLGQGNQPQHF

V gene: TRBV7-3
J gene: TRBJ1-6
clone size: NA
CDR3 protein: CASSRDKDSPLHF